The T cell receptor beta chain under discussion was sequenced for a study of cytomegalovirus exposure and HLA in healthy donors. About the study: The same platform as the 650 to 700 first-cohort repertoires was used for the 120 validation repertoires, a later analysis reported. Study-wide points: CMV antigen specificity of a few CMV-associated chains was confirmed in vitro. First-cohort TCR clusters were later found to tend to co-occur in the roughly 110 validation repertoires. The classifier was said to identify cytomegalovirus status with high specificity and sensitivity.

With respect to this clone: Its target is not known.

The protocol was immunoSEQ multiplex PCR, while the TCRdb copy is restricted to in-frame clones and leaves out a portion. Here the sample spans 35,000 to 55,000 clones, 80% to 95% being singletons. Sequenced material: PBMCs. The sequence was collected from a woman younger than 35 in good health and CMV-seronegative.

CDR3 loop: CATSRGGGEQFF. CDR3 sequence (DNA): TGTGCCACCAGCAGGGGAGGGGGGGAGCAGTTCTTC. The J gene is TRBJ2-1, the V gene TRBV15; D may be TRBD2 (7 bases). V was cut by 3 bases and J by 10 bases, with 10 bases left in between. The CDR3 has 12 residues. Per the germline V gene, CDR1 is LNHNV and CDR2 is YYDKDF (reference sequence).